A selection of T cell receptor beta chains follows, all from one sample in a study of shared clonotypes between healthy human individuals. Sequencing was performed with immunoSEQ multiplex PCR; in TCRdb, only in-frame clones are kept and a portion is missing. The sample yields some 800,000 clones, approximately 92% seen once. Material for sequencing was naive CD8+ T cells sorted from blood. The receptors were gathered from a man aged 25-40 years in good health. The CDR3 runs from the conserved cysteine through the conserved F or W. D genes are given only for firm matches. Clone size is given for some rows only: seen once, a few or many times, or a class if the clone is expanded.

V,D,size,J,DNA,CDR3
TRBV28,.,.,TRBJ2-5,TGTGCCAGCAGTACCGACCAACCCGCAGGGGAGACCCAGTACTTC,CASSTDQPAGETQYF
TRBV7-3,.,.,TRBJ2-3,TGTGCCAGCAGCTTAAGCCCCGTTTTGCGGACCACAGATACGCAGTATTTT,CASSLSPVLRTTDTQYF
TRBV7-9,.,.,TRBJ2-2,TGTGCCAGCAGCACCGTTGACATTCAACCCGGGGAGCTGTTTTTT,CASSTVDIQPGELFF
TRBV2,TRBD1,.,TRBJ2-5,TGTGCCAGCAAGGGGGCACAGGGTCGCCAAGAGACCCAGTACTTC,CASKGAQGRQETQYF
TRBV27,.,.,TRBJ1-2,TGTGCCAGCAAATGGGGAGGGGACTATGGCTACACCTTC,CASKWGGDYGYTF
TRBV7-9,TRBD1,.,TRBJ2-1,TGTGCCAGCAGCCACCGGGACAGGGATTACAATGAGCAGTTCTTC,CASSHRDRDYNEQFF
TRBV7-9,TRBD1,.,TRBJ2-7,TGTGCCAGCAGCCCGGGACAGGGGAGCCCCTACGAGCAGTACTTC,CASSPGQGSPYEQYF
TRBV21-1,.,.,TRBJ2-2,TGTGCCAGCAGCGGGGTTAGCGGGACCCCGAACACCGGGGAGCTGTTTTTT,CASSGVSGTPNTGELFF
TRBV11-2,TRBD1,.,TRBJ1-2,TGTGCCAGCAGCGTTCCGGGACAGAAGCTGAGCTACACCTTC,CASSVPGQKLSYTF
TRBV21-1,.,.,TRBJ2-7,TGTGCCAGCAGCAATGAAACCTACTACGAGCAGTACTTC,CASSNETYYEQYF
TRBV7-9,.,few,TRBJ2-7,TGTGCCAGCAGCTTAGATGCAGGAGCCACCTACGAGCAGTACTTC,CASSLDAGATYEQYF
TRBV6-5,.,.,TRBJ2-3,TGTGCCAGCAGTTACTTAACCGAAGGGGCAGATACGCAGTATTTT,CASSYLTEGADTQYF
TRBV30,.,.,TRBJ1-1,TGTGCCTGTGCCAGGGCCCACATGAACACTGAAGCTTTCTTT,CACARAHMNTEAFF
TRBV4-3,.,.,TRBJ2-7,TGCGCCAGCAGCCAAGTCATTTCCTACGAGCAGTACTTC,CASSQVISYEQYF
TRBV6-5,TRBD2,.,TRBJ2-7,TGTGCCAGCAGTCAACCACTGGGGGGGGGCGAGCAGTACTTC,CASSQPLGGGEQYF
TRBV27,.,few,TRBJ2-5,TGTGCCAGCAGTTTGATTGTAGGGATGGAGACCCAGTACTTC,CASSLIVGMETQYF
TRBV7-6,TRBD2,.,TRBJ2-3,TGTGCCAGCAGCTTGGGAGGGCAAGATACGCAGTATTTT,CASSLGGQDTQYF
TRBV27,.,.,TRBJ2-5,TGTGCCAGCAGTTACCTAGGGGGAGGTGAGACCCAGTACTTC,CASSYLGGGETQYF
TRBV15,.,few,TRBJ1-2,TGTGCCACCAGCAGAGATAGGAGCTATGGCTACACCTTC,CATSRDRSYGYTF
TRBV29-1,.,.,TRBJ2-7,TGCAGCGTGGCAGTGGGTCCCGAGCAGTACTTC,CSVAVGPEQYF
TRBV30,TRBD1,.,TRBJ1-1,TGTGCCTGGAGCCCGACAGGGGTGAACACTGAAGCTTTCTTT,CAWSPTGVNTEAFF
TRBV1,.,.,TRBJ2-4,TGCACCAGCAGCCAAGTGGGGACTAGCGGGAGGGAAGCCAAAAACATTCAGTACTTC,CTSSQVGTSGREAKNIQYF
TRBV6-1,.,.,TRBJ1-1,TGTGCCAGCAGAGACGTCCGGGGGGACACTGAAGCTTTCTTT,CASRDVRGDTEAFF
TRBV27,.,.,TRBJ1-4,TGTGCCAGCAGGGGGGGGTATAGCCCTAATGAAAAACTGTTTTTT,CASRGGYSPNEKLFF
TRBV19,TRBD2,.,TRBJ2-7,TGTGCCAGTAGTATTACTATAGCGGGAGGGCCGATTTCCTACGAGCAGTACTTC,CASSITIAGGPISYEQYF